This T cell receptor (beta chain) was identified in a study of Ad26.COV2.S vaccination and SARS-CoV-2 variants. On the study more broadly: In the study, Ad26.COV2.S was injected intramuscularly once, or twice 56 days apart. Study-wide findings and caveats: Substantial post-vaccination breadth of spike-specific CD8+ and CD4+ T cell responses was reported. People given the vaccine had a wider spike-specific TCR breadth than placebo recipients did.

Looked up from germline, CDR1 is SGHRS and CDR2 is YFSETQ. The CDR3 sequence is 12 residues long. With 4 bases removed from V and 9 bases from J, the gap between germline ends came to 11 bases. Repertoires were generated with immunoSEQ multiplex PCR, while TCRdb's copy carries only in-frame clones and drops some. The sample lists over 400,000 clones, roughly 87% occurring once. Regarding this clone: Its antigen remains unknown.

Documented treatment: around 19 received Ad26.COV2.S at low or high dose, single or two shots; about 5 received placebo; per-sample allocation not given. Sampling happened 63 days after the first vaccine or placebo injection. This adult donor, from Boston, was 18-55 years old. Specimen: peripheral blood, collected in a trial of Ad26.COV2.S vaccine versus placebo. This receptor was identified in a person between 18 and 65 years old who received the Ad26.COV2.S COVID-19 vaccine or a placebo. The chain links TRBV5-1 to TRBJ2-1; TRBD1 is a possible D gene (5 bases). For the CDR3, the DNA is TGCGCCAGCAGCCTATCCCAGGGTGAGCAGTTCTTC. It encodes CASSLSQGEQFF.